This T cell receptor (beta chain) was sequenced during a study of radiotherapy plus CTLA-4 blockade in lung cancer. Assay: immunoSEQ multiplex PCR; the TCRdb copy retains only in-frame clones and omits some. The table has roughly 50,000 clones, roughly four fifths seen once. V was clipped by 5 bases and J by 6 bases; unmatched bases: 0. CDR1 and CDR2 from the germline V gene are SGHTA and FQGNSA. The CDR3 sequence is 13 residues long. The genes are TRBV7-2 and TRBJ2-7; 14 bases are a match to TRBD2. The receptor was isolated from a human donor with non-small cell lung cancer whose response to radiotherapy plus ipilimumab could not be evaluated. The material sequenced was peripheral blood, taken from a patient treated with radiotherapy plus ipilimumab. CDR3: CASSGTSGSEQYF. DNA for the CDR3: TGTGCCAGCAGCGGGACTAGCGGGAGCGAGCAGTACTTC.